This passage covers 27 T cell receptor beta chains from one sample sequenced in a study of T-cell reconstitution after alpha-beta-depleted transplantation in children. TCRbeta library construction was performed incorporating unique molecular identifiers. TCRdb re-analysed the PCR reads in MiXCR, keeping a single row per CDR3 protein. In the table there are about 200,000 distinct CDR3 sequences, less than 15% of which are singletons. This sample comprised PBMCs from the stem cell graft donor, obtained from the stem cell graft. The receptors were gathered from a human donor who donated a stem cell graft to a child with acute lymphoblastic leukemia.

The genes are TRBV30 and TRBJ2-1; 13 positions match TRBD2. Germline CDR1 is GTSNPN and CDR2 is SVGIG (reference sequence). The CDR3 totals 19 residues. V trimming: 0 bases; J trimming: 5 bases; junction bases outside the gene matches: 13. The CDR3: CAWSVRTSGRPRLDNEQFF. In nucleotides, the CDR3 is TGTGCCTGGAGTGTACGGACTAGCGGGAGACCCCGGCTGGACAATGAGCAGTTCTTC.

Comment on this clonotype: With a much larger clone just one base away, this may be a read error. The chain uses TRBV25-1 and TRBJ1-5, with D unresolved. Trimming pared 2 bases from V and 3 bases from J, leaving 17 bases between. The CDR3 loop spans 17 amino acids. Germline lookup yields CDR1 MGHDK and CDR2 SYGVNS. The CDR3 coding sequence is TGTGCCAGCAGTGAAAGGGAGGAAGGGCAGAACAATCAGCCCCAGCATTTT. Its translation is CASSEREEGQNNQPQHF.

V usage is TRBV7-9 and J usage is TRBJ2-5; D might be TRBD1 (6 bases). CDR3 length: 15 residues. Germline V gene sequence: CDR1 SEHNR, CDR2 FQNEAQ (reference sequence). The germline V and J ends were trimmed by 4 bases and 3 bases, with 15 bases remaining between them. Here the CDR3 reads CASSSNRQVKETQYF. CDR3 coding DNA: TGTGCCAGCAGCTCCAACAGACAGGTCAAAGAGACCCAGTACTTC.

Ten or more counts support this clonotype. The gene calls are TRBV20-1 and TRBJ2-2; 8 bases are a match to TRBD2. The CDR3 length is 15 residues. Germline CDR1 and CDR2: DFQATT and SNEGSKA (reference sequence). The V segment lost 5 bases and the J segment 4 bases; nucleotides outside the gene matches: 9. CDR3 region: CSAEIPGTSTGELFF. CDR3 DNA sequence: TGCAGTGCTGAAATCCCCGGGACTAGCACCGGGGAGCTGTTTTTT.

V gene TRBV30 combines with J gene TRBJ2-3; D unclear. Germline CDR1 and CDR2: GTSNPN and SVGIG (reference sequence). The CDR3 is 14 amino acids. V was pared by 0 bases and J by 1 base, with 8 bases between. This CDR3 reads CAWSVGLGTDTQYF. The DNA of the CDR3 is TGTGCCTGGAGTGTAGGGCTCGGCACAGATACGCAGTATTTT. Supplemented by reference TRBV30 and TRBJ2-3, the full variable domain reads SQTIHQWPATLVQPVGSPLSLECTVEGTSNPNLYWYRQAAGRGLQLLFYSVGIGQISSEVPQNLSASRPQDRQFILSSKKLLLSDSGFYLCAWSVGLGTDTQYFGPGTRLTVL.

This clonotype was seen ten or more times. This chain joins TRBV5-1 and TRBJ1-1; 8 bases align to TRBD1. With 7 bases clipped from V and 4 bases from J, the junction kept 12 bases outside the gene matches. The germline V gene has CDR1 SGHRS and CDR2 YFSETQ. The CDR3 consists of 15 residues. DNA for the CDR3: TGCGCCAGCTCCCACCAGGGGGCGGATGCCACTGAAGCTTTCTTT. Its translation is CASSHQGADATEAFF. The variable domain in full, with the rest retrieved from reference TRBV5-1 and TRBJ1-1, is KAGVTQTPRYLIKTRGQQVTLSCSPISGHRSVSWYQQTPGQGLQFLFEYFSETQRNKGNFPGRFSGRQFSNSRSEMNVSTLELGDSALYLCASSHQGADATEAFFGQGTRLTVV.

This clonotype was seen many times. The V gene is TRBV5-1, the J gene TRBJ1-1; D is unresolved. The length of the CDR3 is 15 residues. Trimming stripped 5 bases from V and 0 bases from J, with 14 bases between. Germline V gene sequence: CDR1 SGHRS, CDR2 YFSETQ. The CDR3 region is CASRRTEHMNTEAFF. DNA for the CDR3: TGCGCCAGCAGGCGGACGGAACACATGAACACTGAAGCTTTCTTT.

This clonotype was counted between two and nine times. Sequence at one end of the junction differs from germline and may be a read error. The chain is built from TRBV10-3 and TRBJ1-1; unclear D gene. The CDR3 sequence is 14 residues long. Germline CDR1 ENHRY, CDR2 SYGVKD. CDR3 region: CAISDPSWNAEAFF. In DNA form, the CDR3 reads TGTGCCATCAGTGATCCGTCATGGAACGCTGAAGCTTTCTTT.

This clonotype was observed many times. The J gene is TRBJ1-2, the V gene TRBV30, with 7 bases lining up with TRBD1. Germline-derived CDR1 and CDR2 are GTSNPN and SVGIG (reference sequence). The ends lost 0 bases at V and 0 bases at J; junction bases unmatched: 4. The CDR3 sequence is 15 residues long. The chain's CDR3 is CAWSVPDRTNYGYTF. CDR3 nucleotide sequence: TGTGCCTGGAGTGTCCCGGACAGGACTAACTATGGCTACACCTTC.

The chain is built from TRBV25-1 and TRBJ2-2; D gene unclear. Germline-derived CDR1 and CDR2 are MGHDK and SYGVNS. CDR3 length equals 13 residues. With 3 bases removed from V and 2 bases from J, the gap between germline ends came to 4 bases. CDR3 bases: TGTGCCAGCAGTGACAGTAACACCGGGGAGCTGTTTTTT. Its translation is CASSDSNTGELFF. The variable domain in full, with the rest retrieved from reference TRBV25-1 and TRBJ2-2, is EADIYQTPRYLVIGTGKKITLECSQTMGHDKMYWYQQDPGMELHLIHYSYGVNSTEKGDLSSESTVSRIRTEHFPLTLESARPSHTSQYLCASSDSNTGELFFGEGSRLTVL.

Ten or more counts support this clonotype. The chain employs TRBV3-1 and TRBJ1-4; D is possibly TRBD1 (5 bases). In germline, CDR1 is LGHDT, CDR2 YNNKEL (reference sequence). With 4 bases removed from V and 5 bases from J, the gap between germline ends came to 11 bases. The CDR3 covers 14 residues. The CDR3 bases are TGTGCCAGCAGCCCCCGCGGGACCAATGAAAAACTGTTTTTT. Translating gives CASSPRGTNEKLFF.

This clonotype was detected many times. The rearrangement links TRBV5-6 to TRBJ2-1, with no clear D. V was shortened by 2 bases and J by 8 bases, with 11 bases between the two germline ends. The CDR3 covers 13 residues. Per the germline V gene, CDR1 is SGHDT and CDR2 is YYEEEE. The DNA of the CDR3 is TGTGCCAGCAGCTTCCCCGAACTACATGAGCAGTTCTTC. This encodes CASSFPELHEQFF.

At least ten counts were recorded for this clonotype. The CDR3 coding sequence is TGTGCCAGCAGCTTTTTGATGTGGATGGACAAGGTTGCTTTCTTT. It encodes CASSFLMWMDKVAFF. This chain links TRBV5-5 with TRBJ1-1; TRBD1 might be the D (5 bases). CDR1 SGHKS and CDR2 YYEKEE come from the germline V gene (reference sequence). The V end was cut by 2 bases, the J end by 11 bases, with 22 bases between. CDR3 size: 15 residues.

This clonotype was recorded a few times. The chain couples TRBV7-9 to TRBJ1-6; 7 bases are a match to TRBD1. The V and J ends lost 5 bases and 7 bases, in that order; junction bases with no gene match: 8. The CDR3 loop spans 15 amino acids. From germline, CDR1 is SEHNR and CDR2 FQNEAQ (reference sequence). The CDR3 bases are TGTGCCAGCAGCCCCCCAGGGACAGCGAATTCACCCCTCCACTTT. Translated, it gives CASSPPGTANSPLHF.

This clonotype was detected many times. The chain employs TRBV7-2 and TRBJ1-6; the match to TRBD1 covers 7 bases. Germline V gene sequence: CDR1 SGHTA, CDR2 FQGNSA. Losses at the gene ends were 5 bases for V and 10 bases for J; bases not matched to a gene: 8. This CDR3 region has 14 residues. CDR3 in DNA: TGTGCCAGCAGCCCACAGGGGTGGGCATCACCCCTCCACTTT. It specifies CASSPQGWASPLHF.

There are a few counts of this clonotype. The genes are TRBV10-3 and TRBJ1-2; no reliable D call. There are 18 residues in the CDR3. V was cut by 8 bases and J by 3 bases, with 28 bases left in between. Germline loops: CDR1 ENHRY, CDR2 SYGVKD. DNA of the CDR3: TGTGCCATCGGAGGGTTTAGGAAGAGCTCCCGAGGTGACTATGGCTACACCTTC. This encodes CAIGGFRKSSRGDYGYTF.

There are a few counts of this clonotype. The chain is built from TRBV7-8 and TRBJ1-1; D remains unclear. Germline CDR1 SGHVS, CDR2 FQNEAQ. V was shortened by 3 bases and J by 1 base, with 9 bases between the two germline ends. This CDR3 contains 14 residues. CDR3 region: CASSLEVANTEAFF. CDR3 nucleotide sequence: TGTGCCAGCAGCTTGGAGGTCGCGAACACTGAAGCTTTCTTT.

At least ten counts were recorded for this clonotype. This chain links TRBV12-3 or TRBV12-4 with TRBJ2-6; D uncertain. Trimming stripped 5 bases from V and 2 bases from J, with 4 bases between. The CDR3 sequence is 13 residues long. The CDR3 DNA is TGTGCCAGCAGTACTCCTGGGGCCAACGTCCTGACTTTC. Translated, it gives CASSTPGANVLTF.

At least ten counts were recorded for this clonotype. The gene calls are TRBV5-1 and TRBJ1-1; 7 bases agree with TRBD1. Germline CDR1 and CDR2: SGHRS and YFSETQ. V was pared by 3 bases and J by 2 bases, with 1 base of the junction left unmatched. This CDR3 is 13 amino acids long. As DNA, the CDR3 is TGCGCCAGCAGCTGGGACAGCAACACTGAAGCTTTCTTT. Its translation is CASSWDSNTEAFF.

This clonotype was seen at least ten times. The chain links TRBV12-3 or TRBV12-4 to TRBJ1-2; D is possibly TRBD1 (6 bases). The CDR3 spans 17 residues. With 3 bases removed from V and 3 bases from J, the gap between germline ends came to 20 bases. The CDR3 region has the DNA TGTGCCAGCAGTTTCGACAGGCTTAATCTGATCGACTATGGCTACACCTTC. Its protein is CASSFDRLNLIDYGYTF.

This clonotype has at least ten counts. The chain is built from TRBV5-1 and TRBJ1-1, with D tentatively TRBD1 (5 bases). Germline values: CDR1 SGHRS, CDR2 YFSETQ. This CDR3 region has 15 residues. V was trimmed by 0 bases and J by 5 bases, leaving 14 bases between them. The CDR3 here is CASSLVGTAHTEAFF. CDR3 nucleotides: TGCGCCAGCAGCTTGGTAGGGACGGCACATACTGAAGCTTTCTTT. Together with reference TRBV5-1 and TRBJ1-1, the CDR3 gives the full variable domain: KAGVTQTPRYLIKTRGQQVTLSCSPISGHRSVSWYQQTPGQGLQFLFEYFSETQRNKGNFPGRFSGRQFSNSRSEMNVSTLELGDSALYLCASSLVGTAHTEAFFGQGTRLTVV.

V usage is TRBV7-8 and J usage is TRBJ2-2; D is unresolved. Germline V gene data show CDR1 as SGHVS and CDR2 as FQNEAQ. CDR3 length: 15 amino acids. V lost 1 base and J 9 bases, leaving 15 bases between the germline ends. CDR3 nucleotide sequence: TGTGCCAGCAGCTTAGATCGTTTTACGGGCTGGGAGCTGTTTTTT. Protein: CASSLDRFTGWELFF. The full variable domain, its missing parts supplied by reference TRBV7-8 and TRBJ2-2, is GAGVSQSPRYKVAKRGQDVALRCDPISGHVSLFWYQQALGQGPEFLTYFQNEAQLDKSGLPSDRFFAERPEGSVSTLKIQRTQQEDSAVYLCASSLDRFTGWELFFGEGSRLTVL.

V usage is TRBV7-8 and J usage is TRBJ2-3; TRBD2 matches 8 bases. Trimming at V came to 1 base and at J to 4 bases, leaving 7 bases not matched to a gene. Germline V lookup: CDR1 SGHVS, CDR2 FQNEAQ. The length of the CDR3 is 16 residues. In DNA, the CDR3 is TGTGCCAGCAGCTTAGTGGCGACGGGAGGGCCAGATACGCAGTATTTT. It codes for CASSLVATGGPDTQYF.

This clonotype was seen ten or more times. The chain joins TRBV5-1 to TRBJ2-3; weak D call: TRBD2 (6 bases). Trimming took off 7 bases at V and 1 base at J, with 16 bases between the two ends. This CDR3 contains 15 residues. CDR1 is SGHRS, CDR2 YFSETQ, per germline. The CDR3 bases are TGCGCCAGCTCCCCTTTGAGGGAGGGCACAGATACGCAGTATTTT. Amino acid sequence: CASSPLREGTDTQYF.

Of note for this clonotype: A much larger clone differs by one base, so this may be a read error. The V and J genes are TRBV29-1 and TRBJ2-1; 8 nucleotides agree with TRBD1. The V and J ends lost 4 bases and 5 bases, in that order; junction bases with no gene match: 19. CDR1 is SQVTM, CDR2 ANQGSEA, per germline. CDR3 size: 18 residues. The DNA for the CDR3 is TGCAGCGTTGTAAAGTGGGGGACAGGTGCTTGGTCCAACAATGAGCAGTTCTTC. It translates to CSVVKWGTGAWSNNEQFF.

CDR3 loop: CSARSGKSSYEQYF. The CDR3 coding sequence is TGCAGTGCTAGGAGCGGGAAGTCCTCCTACGAGCAGTACTTC. The chain recombines TRBV20-1 with TRBJ2-7, with 7 bases identical to TRBD2. The V and J ends lost 3 bases and 0 bases, in that order; junction bases with no gene match: 5. The CDR3 is 14 residues long. Germline lookup yields CDR1 DFQATT and CDR2 SNEGSKA (reference sequence).

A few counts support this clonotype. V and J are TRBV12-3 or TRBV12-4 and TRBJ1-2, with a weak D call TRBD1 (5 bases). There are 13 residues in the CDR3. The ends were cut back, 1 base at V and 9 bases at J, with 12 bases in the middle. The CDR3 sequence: CASSLGLGDRYTF. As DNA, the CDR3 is TGTGCCAGCAGTTTAGGTTTAGGGGACCGCTACACCTTC.